This T cell receptor beta chain was sequenced during a study of monozygotic twins with cystic fibrosis (dated by TCRdb to the early 2020s). Describing the broader study: Around 3 micrograms of fragmented DNA went through around 16 PCR cycles to produce barcoded libraries. To assess genetic influence on V and J gene usage, the study compared TCR beta repertoires within and across 16 monozygotic twin pairs with cystic fibrosis. The cohort comprised ten female and six male twin pairs aged 2.0 to 36.4 years, median around 9 years, mostly children and adolescents. On the day of blood sampling, twins were ranked among 850 to 1,100 cohort participants for weight-for-height and for FEVPerc (FEV1 disease centile). Data for three of the twin pairs had already been reported earlier in a different context. On the study overall, not on this receptor specifically: No association turned up between shared CDR3 numbers and age, concordance or disease severity, and the cohort was small. V gene usage was most similar to the co-twin in 13 of 16 pairs, and J usage was most similar to the co-twin in 8 of 16 pairs, which suggests genetic constraints. Simpson clonality was found to be generally low (median roughly 0.0092), suggesting a naive-dominated repertoire, although higher clonality was observed in the most severely affected patients. Monozygotic CF twin pairs shared significantly more nucleotide-identical clonotypes within each pair than unrelated CF individuals shared with one another (P = 0.000026, Mann-Whitney).

Measured from the cysteine to the phenylalanine, the CDR3 is 16 residues long. Only the CDR3 part of the read is kept: 48 bases, read in frame from the first base. The germline V gene sets CDR1 to KGHSH and CDR2 to LQKENI. Relative to germline, V is missing 2 bases and J is missing 4 bases, with 7 bases of the junction outside any gene match. With respect to this clone: It lacks a known antigen. No much larger clonotype is one base removed from it; base qualities were not supplied.

The twin pairs came from the European Cystic Fibrosis Twin and Sibling Study Cohort, which recruited patients from over a hundred CF clinics across 14 European countries. Zygosity and CFTR genotype were confirmed in-house, and zygosity was tested by multiplex PCR of nine short tandem repeat loci. Each twin gave a peripheral blood sample, and clinical parameters were documented on that same day of blood sampling. Phenol/chloroform extraction was used to isolate genomic DNA from peripheral blood cells, and the DNA was then kept in TE buffer at 4 degrees C. TCR beta CDR3 regions were amplified by multiplex PCR with the immunoSEQ immune profiling system according to the manufacturer's instructions. An Illumina NextSeq system was used to carry out the sequencing. In the original analysis: The immunoSEQ Analyzer platform handled processing of the sequence data, and clonality was calculated by taking the square root of Simpson's index of productive rearrangements. Similarity in V and J usage was measured by Jensen-Shannon distance, and OLGA was used to compute CDR3 generation probabilities. Shared CDR3 sequences were searched against the immuneACCESS database (August 2020) and VDJdb (December 2020). Not all clones reach the TCRdb copy of this immuneACCESS table, which keeps in-frame sequences only. Checked studies attribute under half of the gap to unresolved V genes and leave the rest unexplained. V and J calls and clone size are given by that table; D and trimming were obtained from the DNA. Counted in this sample were 25,000 to 30,000 clones; approximately 90% of them appeared once. Around 0.57% of the sample goes to the ten largest clones.

The receptor was derived from a girl under 10 years old with cystic fibrosis. Recombination linked TRBV18 to TRBJ2-7, with TRBD1 identical over 11 junction bases. The sample was blood. The CDR3 protein sequence reads: CASSPKQGQGVYEQYF. The bases are TGTGCCAGCTCACCAAAGCAGGGACAGGGGGTGTACGAGCAGTACTTC. With the portions outside the CDR3 filled from the reference TRBV18 and TRBJ2-7 genes, the complete variable region becomes NAGVMQNPRHLVRRRGQEARLRCSPMKGHSHVYWYRQLPEEGLKFMVYLQKENIIDESGMPKERFSAEFPKEGPSILRIQQVVRGDSAAYFCASSPKQGQGVYEQYFGPGTRLTVT.